What follows describes a single T cell receptor beta chain. Its antigen is still unknown. Nothing much larger sits one base from this clone, and base qualities are not available. TCRbeta CDR3 regions were amplified from genomic DNA using the immunoSEQ Assay, a bias-controlled multiplex PCR. In the authors' own workflow: Within the assay, amplification of reference gene primers was used to estimate how many nucleated cells each sample contained. To quantify the absolute abundance of each unique TCRbeta CDR3 rearrangement, sequence reads were collapsed and filtered. For each sample, productive Simpson clonality was calculated by taking the square root of Simpson's diversity index across productive rearrangements. Not all clones reach the TCRdb copy of this immuneACCESS table, which keeps in-frame sequences only. Checked studies attribute under half of the gap to unresolved V genes and leave the rest unexplained. The DNA was the basis for D and trimming; V, J and clone size are from that table. Here the sample has 85,000 to 95,000 clones; approximately 79% occur a single time. The top ten hold 13% to 15% of the sample.

From cysteine to phenylalanine, the CDR3 is 16 amino acids long. CDR3 DNA only is kept here, 48 bases in frame from base 1. Via the germline V gene, CDR1 is SGHVS and CDR2 FNYEAQ. V lost 3 bases and J lost 2 bases; the stretch between them is 17 bases long. Collaborating institutions collected whole blood in K2EDTA tubes following their own protocols. For TCRbeta analysis, collaborator samples were shipped as frozen whole blood, as isolated PBMCs, or as DNA extracted from either sample type. This specimen comes from a study of blood T cell repertoires in COVID-19 (dated by TCRdb to the early 2020s). Describing the broader study: Samples from collaborators originated in the United States, Italy and Spain and spanned both the acute and convalescent phases of COVID-19. The repertoires were released in a freely available public database meant as a resource for research on the immune response to SARS-CoV-2. Samples came from the ongoing ImmuneRACE study (first 160 participants) plus 1,254 subjects from 6 global collaborators. The dataset comprised deeply sampled blood TCRbeta repertoires from subjects exposed to, actively infected with, or recovered from COVID-19. HLA class I and class II types, where available, came from metadata supplied by the sample provider rather than from assay-based typing. The prospective study material was composed of cDNA or gDNA derived from T cells, B-cell-depleted T cells, or PBMCs. Nearly every sample came with metadata listing a de-identified subject ID, COVID-19 status, age in years and sex.

On the study overall, not on this receptor specifically: The quantity of clinical and demographic metadata differed by source and by participant and was supplied without curation.

This receptor chain uses TRBV7-6 and TRBJ2-7, with a weak D call of TRBD2 (6 bases match). The sample consisted of peripheral blood. This sequence originates from a woman of 80 years or more with acute or convalescent COVID-19. The CDR3 protein: CASSLGVGSSAYEQYF. The nucleotide sequence reads TGTGCCAGCAGCTTGGGCGTCGGGAGCTCAGCCTACGAGCAGTACTTC.